This T cell receptor beta chain appears in the sequencing data of a study of beta chain features in type 1 diabetes. The CDR3 is made up of 15 amino acids. Germline CDR1 is MDHEN and CDR2 is SYDVKM. With 3 bases removed from V and 0 bases from J, the gap between germline ends came to 11 bases. Findings of the study overall: Type 1 diabetes patients showed a moderate but significant shortening of TCRB CDR3s in all four CD4+ subsets.

On this clone: What it binds is unknown.

The sequenced template was cDNA made from the entire isolated RNA. Here immunoSEQ multiplex PCR was the method, and the copy in TCRdb shows in-frame clones only, minus some. Here the sample spans some 160,000 clones, 8% to 9.5% being singletons. Sequencing was done on a sample of central memory CD4+ T cells from blood. This receptor was obtained from a woman aged 18-30 years with type 1 diabetes. V is TRBV28 and J is TRBJ1-2, with a possible D match to TRBD1 (5 bases). CDR3 loop: CASSLVTTANYGYTF. CDR3 bases: TGTGCCAGCAGTTTGGTTACGACAGCTAACTATGGCTACACCTTC.